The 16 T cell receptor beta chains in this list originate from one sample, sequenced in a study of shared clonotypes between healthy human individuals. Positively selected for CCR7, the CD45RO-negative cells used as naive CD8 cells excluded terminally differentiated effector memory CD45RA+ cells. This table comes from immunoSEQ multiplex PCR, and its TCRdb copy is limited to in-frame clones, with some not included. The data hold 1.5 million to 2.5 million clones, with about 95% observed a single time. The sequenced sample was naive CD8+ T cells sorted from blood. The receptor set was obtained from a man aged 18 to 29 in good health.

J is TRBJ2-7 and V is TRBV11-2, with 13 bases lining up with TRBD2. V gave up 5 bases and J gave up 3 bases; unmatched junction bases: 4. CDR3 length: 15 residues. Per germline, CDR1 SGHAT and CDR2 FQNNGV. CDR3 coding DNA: TGTGCCAGCAGCATCTGGACTAGCGGGAGCTACGAGCAGTACTTC. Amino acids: CASSIWTSGSYEQYF.

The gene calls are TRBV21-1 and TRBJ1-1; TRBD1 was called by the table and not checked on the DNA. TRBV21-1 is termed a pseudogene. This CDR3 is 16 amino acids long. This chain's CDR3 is CANSTAGLVKGAEAFF. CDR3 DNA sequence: TGTGCCAACAGCACGGCAGGGTTAGTCAAAGGGGCTGAAGCTTTCTTT.

The CDR3 region is CASSLLRGYEQFF. As DNA, the CDR3 is TGTGCCAGCAGTTTACTCCGGGGGTATGAGCAGTTCTTC. The chain couples TRBV27 to TRBJ2-1; possibly TRBD2 for D (6 bases). The germline CDR1 and CDR2 sequences are MNHEY and SMNVEV (reference sequence). V was cut by 2 bases and J by 8 bases, with 10 bases left in between. The CDR3 spans 13 residues.

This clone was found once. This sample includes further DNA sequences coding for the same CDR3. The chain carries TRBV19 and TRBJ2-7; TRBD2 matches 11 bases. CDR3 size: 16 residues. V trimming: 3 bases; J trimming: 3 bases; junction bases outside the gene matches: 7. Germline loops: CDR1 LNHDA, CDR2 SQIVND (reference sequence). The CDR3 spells CASSIGLAGGVYEQYF. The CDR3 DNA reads TGTGCCAGTAGTATTGGGCTAGCGGGAGGTGTCTACGAGCAGTACTTC.

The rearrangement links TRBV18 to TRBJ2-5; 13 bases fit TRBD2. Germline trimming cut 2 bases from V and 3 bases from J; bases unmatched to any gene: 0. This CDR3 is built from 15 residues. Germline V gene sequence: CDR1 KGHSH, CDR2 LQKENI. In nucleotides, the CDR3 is TGTGCCAGCTCACCAGGACTAGCGGGAGAAGAGACCCAGTACTTC. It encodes CASSPGLAGEETQYF.

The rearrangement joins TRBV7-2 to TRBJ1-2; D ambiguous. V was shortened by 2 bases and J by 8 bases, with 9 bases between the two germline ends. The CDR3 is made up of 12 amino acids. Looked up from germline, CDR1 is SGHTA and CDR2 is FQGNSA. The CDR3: CASSLKLSGYTF. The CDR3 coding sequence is TGTGCCAGCAGCTTAAAGCTCTCCGGCTACACCTTC. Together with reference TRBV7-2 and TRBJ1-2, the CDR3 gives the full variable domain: GAGVSQSPSNKVTEKGKDVELRCDPISGHTALYWYRQSLGQGLEFLIYFQGNSAPDKSGLPSDRFSAERTGGSVSTLTIQRTQQEDSAVYLCASSLKLSGYTFGSGTRLTVV.

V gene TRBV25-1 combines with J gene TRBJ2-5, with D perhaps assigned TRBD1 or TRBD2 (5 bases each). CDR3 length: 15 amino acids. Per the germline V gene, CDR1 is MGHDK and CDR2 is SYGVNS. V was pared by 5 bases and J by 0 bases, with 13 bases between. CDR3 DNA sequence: TGTGCCAGCAGTCCGGGGACCGGGTACCAAGAGACCCAGTACTTC. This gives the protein CASSPGTGYQETQYF.

CDR3 residues: CASWTPILGPYEQYF. In DNA form, the CDR3 reads TGTGCCTCCTGGACCCCGATATTGGGACCCTACGAGCAGTACTTC. The chain is built from TRBV19 and TRBJ2-7, with D perhaps matching TRBD1 or TRBD2 (5 bases each). This CDR3 contains 15 residues. Germline V gene sequence: CDR1 LNHDA, CDR2 SQIVND (reference sequence). V was cut by 11 bases and J by 2 bases, with 22 bases left in between.

In DNA form, the CDR3 reads TGCGCCAGCAGCCAAGAACTATATAGCACAGATACGCAGTATTTT. This encodes CASSQELYSTDTQYF. The rearrangement joins TRBV4-3 to TRBJ2-3; no reliable D call. Germline CDR1 is LGHNA and CDR2 is YSLEER. The ends were cut back, 0 bases at V and 0 bases at J, with 7 bases in the middle. The CDR3 is made up of 15 amino acids.

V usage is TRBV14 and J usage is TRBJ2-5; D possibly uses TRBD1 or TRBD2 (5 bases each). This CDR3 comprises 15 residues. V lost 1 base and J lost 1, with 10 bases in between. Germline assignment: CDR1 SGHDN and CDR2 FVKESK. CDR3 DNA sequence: TGTGCCAGCAGCCAAGTTTTGGGGGTCCAAGAGACCCAGTACTTC. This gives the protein CASSQVLGVQETQYF.

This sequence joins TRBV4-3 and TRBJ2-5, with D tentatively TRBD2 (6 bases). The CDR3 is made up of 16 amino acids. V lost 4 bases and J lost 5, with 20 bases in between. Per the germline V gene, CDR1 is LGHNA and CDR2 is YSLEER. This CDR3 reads CASSPNWGVSWETQYF. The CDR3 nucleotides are TGCGCCAGCAGCCCTAACTGGGGGGTGTCGTGGGAGACCCAGTACTTC.

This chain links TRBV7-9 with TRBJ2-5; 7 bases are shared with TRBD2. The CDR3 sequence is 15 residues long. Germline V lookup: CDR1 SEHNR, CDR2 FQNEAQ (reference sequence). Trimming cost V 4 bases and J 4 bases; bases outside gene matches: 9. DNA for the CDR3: TGTGCCAGCAGCTACCAGGGAGGGAGAGCAGAGACCCAGTACTTC. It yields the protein CASSYQGGRAETQYF.

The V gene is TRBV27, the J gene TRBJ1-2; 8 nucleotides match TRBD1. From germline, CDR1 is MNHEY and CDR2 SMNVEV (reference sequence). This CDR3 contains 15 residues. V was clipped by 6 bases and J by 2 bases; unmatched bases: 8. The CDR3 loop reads CASRPGQGLNYGYTF. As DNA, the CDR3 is TGTGCCAGCAGACCAGGACAGGGTTTAAACTATGGCTACACCTTC.

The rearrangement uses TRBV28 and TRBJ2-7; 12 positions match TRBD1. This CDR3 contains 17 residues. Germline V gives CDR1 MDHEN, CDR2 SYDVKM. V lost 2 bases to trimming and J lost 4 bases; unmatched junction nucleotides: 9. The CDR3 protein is CASSLGTGGISGYEQYF. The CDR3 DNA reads TGTGCCAGCAGTTTAGGGACAGGGGGCATTAGCGGTTACGAGCAGTACTTC.

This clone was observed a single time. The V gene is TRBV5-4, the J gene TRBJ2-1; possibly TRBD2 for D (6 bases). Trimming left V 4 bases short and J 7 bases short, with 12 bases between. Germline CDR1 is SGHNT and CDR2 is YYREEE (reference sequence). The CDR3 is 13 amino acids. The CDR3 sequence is CASSPTSSNEQFF. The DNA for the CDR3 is TGTGCCAGCAGCCCCACTAGCTCAAATGAGCAGTTCTTC.

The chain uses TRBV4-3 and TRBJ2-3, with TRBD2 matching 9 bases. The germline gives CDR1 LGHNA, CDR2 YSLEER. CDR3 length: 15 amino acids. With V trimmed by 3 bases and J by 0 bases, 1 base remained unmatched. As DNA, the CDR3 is TGCGCCAGCAGCCACGGACTAGCGAGCACAGATACGCAGTATTTT. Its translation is CASSHGLASTDTQYF.